One and the same sample provided the 32 T cell receptor beta chains below, sequenced in a study of immune evolution from preneoplasia to lung adenocarcinoma. Using immunoSEQ multiplex PCR, the repertoire was profiled, and TCRdb retains in-frame clones only, with some absent. The table includes around 13,000 clones, 80% detected once. The material sequenced was FFPE minimally invasive lung adenocarcinoma tissue. These receptors were obtained from a person aged 70 to 85 with lung adenocarcinoma.

The V call is TRBV5-4, the J call TRBJ2-5; 8 bases are shared with TRBD2. This CDR3 region has 13 residues. V shed 2 bases and J 5 bases; nucleotides not matched to a gene: 2. Germline CDR1 is SGHNT and CDR2 is YYREEE (reference sequence). Written as DNA, the CDR3 is TGTGCCAGCAGCTTTTCGGGGGGGGAGACCCAGTACTTC. This gives the protein CASSFSGGETQYF.

The CDR3 coding sequence is TGCGCCAGCAGCTTGGCACTCGATGGCTACACCTTC. Encoded protein: CASSLALDGYTF. This sequence joins TRBV5-1 and TRBJ1-2; no firm D call. The CDR3 is made up of 12 amino acids. V was shortened by 0 bases and J by 6 bases, with 6 bases between the two germline ends. CDR1 and CDR2 from the germline V gene are SGHRS and YFSETQ.

This clone has a handful of counts. The chain recombines TRBV5-1 with TRBJ2-5; 7 bases are a match to TRBD2. The CDR3 spans 14 residues. After removal of 0 bases from V and 4 bases from J, the junction contained 3 bases not matched to a gene. CDR1 and CDR2 (germline): SGHRS, YFSETQ. The CDR3 reads CASSLEASGETQYF. CDR3 bases: TGCGCCAGCAGCTTGGAGGCTAGCGGAGAGACCCAGTACTTC.

The V gene is TRBV19, the J gene TRBJ2-1; D not certain. The length of the CDR3 is 15 residues. Trimming stripped 10 bases from V and 0 bases from J, with 16 bases between. Per germline, CDR1 LNHDA and CDR2 SQIVND (reference sequence). The CDR3 loop is CATGPDRSSYNEQFF. For the CDR3, the DNA is TGTGCCACCGGACCGGACCGAAGCTCCTACAATGAGCAGTTCTTC.

This rearrangement joins TRBV30 to TRBJ1-5; 8 positions agree with TRBD1. The CDR3 has 13 residues. The V segment lost 5 bases and the J segment 6 bases; nucleotides outside the gene matches: 6. The germline V gene encodes CDR1 GTSNPN and CDR2 SVGIG (reference sequence). CDR3 bases: TGTGCCTGGGGACAGGGCCTAGGTCAGCCCCAGCATTTT. This codes for CAWGQGLGQPQHF.

V usage is TRBV2 and J usage is TRBJ1-1; D perhaps matches TRBD1 (6 bases). This CDR3 is built from 13 residues. V was cut by 8 bases and J by 1 base, with 11 bases left in between. Germline V gene data show CDR1 as SNHLY and CDR2 as FYNNEI. As DNA, the CDR3 is TGTGCCAGCTCCGTGACAGGGAACACTGAAGCTTTCTTT. Encoded protein: CASSVTGNTEAFF.

The chain has TRBV5-4 and TRBJ2-5; the match to TRBD2 covers 7 bases. The V gene's germline CDR1 is SGHNT and CDR2 YYREEE (reference sequence). V lost 4 bases, J lost 1 base, and 10 bases stayed unmatched. This CDR3 is 16 amino acids long. The CDR3 DNA reads TGTGCCAGCAGCCTCTTCTCCGGGACTACCCAAGAGACCCAGTACTTC. It yields the protein CASSLFSGTTQETQYF.

The V gene is TRBV4-2, the J gene TRBJ2-7; weak D call: TRBD1 (5 bases). The CDR3 sequence is 14 residues long. Germline values: CDR1 LGHNA, CDR2 YNFKEQ. V lost 1 base and J 2 bases, leaving 9 bases between the germline ends. CDR3 coding DNA: TGTGCCAGCAGCCAAGCAGGGAAAGCCTACGAGCAGTACTTC. As protein: CASSQAGKAYEQYF.

This clone has more than one count but fewer than ten. The chain links TRBV11-3 to TRBJ2-1, with 7 bases aligning to TRBD1. The length of the CDR3 is 15 residues. Trimming removed 5 bases from V and 2 bases from J; junction bases left unmatched: 6. The germline V gene has CDR1 SGHNT and CDR2 YENEEA. This chain's CDR3 is CASSTRQGPYNEQFF. For the CDR3, the DNA is TGTGCCAGCAGCACGCGACAGGGTCCCTACAATGAGCAGTTCTTC.

This clone was detected only once. The chain joins TRBV30 to TRBJ1-1; D gene uncertain. The V end was cut by 0 bases, the J end by 7 bases, with 12 bases between. Germline CDR1 reads GTSNPN; CDR2 reads SVGIG (reference sequence). The CDR3 runs 13 residues. CDR3 in DNA: TGTGCCTGGAGTGTGGGGAGCTACCGTGAAGCTTTCTTT. Its protein product is CAWSVGSYREAFF.

This clone was counted once. The CDR3 here is CASSPGGRRGSYEQYF. The CDR3 DNA reads TGTGCCAGCAGCCCAGGAGGGAGAAGGGGCTCCTACGAGCAGTACTTC. The gene calls are TRBV14 and TRBJ2-7, with a tentative D call TRBD2 (6 bases). The germline V gene has CDR1 SGHDN and CDR2 FVKESK. Trimming stripped 4 bases from V and 0 bases from J, with 16 bases between. The CDR3 length is 16 residues.

V and J are TRBV9 and TRBJ2-2; 7 bases match TRBD1. The V segment lost 0 bases and the J segment 7 bases; nucleotides outside the gene matches: 9. The CDR3 extends over 16 amino acids. In germline, CDR1 is SGDLS, CDR2 YYNGEE. The CDR3 sequence: CASSVDSQGVIGELFF. The DNA of the CDR3 is TGTGCCAGCAGCGTAGATAGTCAGGGGGTTATCGGGGAGCTGTTTTTT.

The J gene is TRBJ2-3, the V gene TRBV9; 8 bases align to TRBD2. There are 16 residues in the CDR3. Trimming took 3 bases from V and 6 from J; bases not matched to a gene: 12. Germline assignment: CDR1 SGDLS and CDR2 YYNGEE. CDR3 amino acids: CASSETPGTSSDTQYF. CDR3 in DNA: TGTGCCAGCAGCGAGACCCCCGGGACTAGTTCCGATACGCAGTATTTT.

The chain has TRBV7-9 and TRBJ2-4; possible D gene TRBD1, 6 bases. V was cut by 5 bases and J by 7 bases, with 15 bases left in between. Germline-derived CDR1 and CDR2 are SEHNR and FQNEAQ (reference sequence). The CDR3 runs to 14 residues. CDR3 sequence: CASSPRTVWNIQYF. The CDR3 coding sequence is TGTGCCAGCAGCCCACGGACAGTTTGGAACATTCAGTACTTC.

The J gene is TRBJ1-5, the V gene TRBV5-5; 10 bases align to TRBD1. The length of the CDR3 is 16 residues. Trimming removed 0 bases from V and 7 bases from J; junction bases left unmatched: 7. The germline V gene encodes CDR1 SGHKS and CDR2 YYEKEE (reference sequence). The CDR3 DNA reads as TGTGCCAGCAGCTTGGAGTGGGACAGGGGAGGGCAGCCCCAGCATTTT. It is translated as CASSLEWDRGGQPQHF.

The V gene is TRBV7-2, the J gene TRBJ2-5, with D possibly being TRBD1 or TRBD2 (5 bases each). The CDR3 covers 11 residues. Looked up from germline, CDR1 is SGHTA and CDR2 is FQGNSA. V was clipped by 8 bases and J by 4 bases, with 8 bases between them. CDR3: CASLGGETQYF. The CDR3 DNA follows: TGTGCCAGCCTTGGGGGAGAGACCCAGTACTTC.

A few counts support this clone. This chain uses TRBV10-2 with TRBJ1-5; no definite D call. The V and J ends lost 3 bases and 3 bases respectively, with 9 bases between them. CDR1 is WSHSY, CDR2 SAAADI, per germline. CDR3 size: 14 residues. CDR3 protein: CASSDWDSNQPQHF. In DNA, the CDR3 is TGCGCCAGCAGTGATTGGGATTCCAATCAGCCCCAGCATTTT.

The J gene is TRBJ2-1, the V gene TRBV6-1; D not resolved. Germline CDR1 MNHNS, CDR2 SASEGT. There are 15 residues in the CDR3. The ends were cut back, 8 bases at V and 5 bases at J, with 19 bases in the middle. CDR3 DNA sequence: TGTGCCAGCTTCCTATGGGCTAGTGGTCACAATGAGCAGTTCTTC. As protein: CASFLWASGHNEQFF.

The gene calls are TRBV6-1 and TRBJ1-5; weak D call: TRBD1 (5 bases). The CDR3 sequence is 14 residues long. Between the trimmed V and J ends, which lost 0 bases and 9 bases, there was a span of 12 bases. CDR1 is MNHNS and CDR2 is SASEGT in the germline V gene. CDR3 residues: CASSEAPTGRPQHF. The CDR3 DNA follows: TGTGCCAGCAGTGAAGCCCCTACGGGGCGGCCCCAGCATTTT.

This clone occurred a few times. The rearrangement links TRBV7-8 to TRBJ2-1; D possibly corresponds to TRBD1 (6 bases). The CDR3 consists of 13 residues. Germline-derived CDR1 and CDR2 are SGHVS and FQNEAQ. The germline V and J ends were trimmed by 4 bases and 6 bases, with 10 bases remaining between them. This CDR3 is CASSSDRFNEQFF. The CDR3 DNA follows: TGTGCCAGCAGCTCAGACAGGTTCAATGAGCAGTTCTTC.

The rearrangement links TRBV18 to TRBJ1-2; TRBD1 is a possible D gene (5 bases). There are 16 residues in the CDR3. The germline V gene has CDR1 KGHSH and CDR2 LQKENI. V lost 2 bases and J 1 base, leaving 14 bases between the germline ends. The CDR3 nucleotides read TGTGCCAGCTCACCAAATCATTCGGGGGATAACTATGGCTACACCTTC. Protein product: CASSPNHSGDNYGYTF.

This chain connects TRBV20-1 to TRBJ2-1; no definite D call. The CDR3 consists of 11 residues. Germline-derived CDR1 and CDR2 are DFQATT and SNEGSKA (reference sequence). V was cut by 0 bases and J by 12 bases, with 9 bases left in between. CDR3 DNA sequence: TGCAGTGCTAGAGATGGTCGCGGGCAGTTCTTC. This translates into CSARDGRGQFF.

The chain employs TRBV2 and TRBJ1-4; D is unclear. V was trimmed by 3 bases and J by 2 bases, leaving 10 bases between them. Germline V gene data show CDR1 as SNHLY and CDR2 as FYNNEI. The CDR3 loop spans 15 amino acids. The CDR3 nucleotides read TGTGCCAGCAGTGATTTCGCCGGTACTAATGAAAAACTGTTTTTT. Its translation: CASSDFAGTNEKLFF.

This chain connects TRBV6-5 to TRBJ1-4; TRBD1 agrees at 8 bases. V was clipped by 2 bases and J by 6 bases; unmatched bases: 5. Germline CDR1 and CDR2: MNHEY and SVGAGI. The CDR3 runs 15 residues. This chain's CDR3 is CASSYRTGRDEKLFF. DNA of the CDR3: TGTGCCAGCAGTTACCGGACAGGGAGGGATGAAAAACTGTTTTTT.

This clone has a single count. The CDR3 spells CAWRGRGNTEAFF. The CDR3 nucleotides read TGTGCCTGGAGAGGCAGGGGGAACACTGAAGCTTTCTTT. The chain joins TRBV30 to TRBJ1-1; D perhaps matches TRBD1 (6 bases). The CDR3 consists of 13 residues. CDR1 is GTSNPN and CDR2 is SVGIG in the germline V gene (reference sequence). V lost 3 bases and J 1 base, leaving 9 bases between the germline ends.

The chain's CDR3 is CASSSGGDTDTQYF. The DNA for the CDR3 is TGTGCCAGCAGCAGCGGGGGGGATACAGATACGCAGTATTTT. The chain uses TRBV6-1 and TRBJ2-3; TRBD2 matches at 10 bases. The germline CDR1 and CDR2 sequences are MNHNS and SASEGT. V was clipped by 6 bases and J by 3 bases; unmatched bases: 3. The CDR3 contains 14 residues.

The V call is TRBV6-6, the J call TRBJ1-1, with 7 bases that match TRBD1. The CDR3 contains 14 residues. CDR1 is MNHNY and CDR2 is SVGAGI in the germline V gene (reference sequence). Losses at the gene ends were 4 bases for V and 1 base for J; bases not matched to a gene: 3. CDR3 in DNA: TGTGCCAGCAGTTTGGGGACAGCGAACACTGAAGCTTTCTTT. It yields the protein CASSLGTANTEAFF.

This sequence joins TRBV2 and TRBJ1-2, with D uncertain. Germline CDR1 SNHLY, CDR2 FYNNEI. V shed 3 bases and J shed 10 bases, with 12 bases lying between them. The CDR3 is 12 amino acids. CDR3: CASSDDRHDYTF. The CDR3 nucleotides read TGTGCCAGCAGTGACGACCGCCATGACTACACCTTC.

V gene TRBV29-1 combines with J gene TRBJ2-1; D assignment may be TRBD1 or TRBD2 (5 bases each). V was clipped by 6 bases and J by 6 bases, with 9 bases between them. The V gene's germline CDR1 is SQVTM and CDR2 ANQGSEA. The CDR3 is made up of 11 amino acids. The CDR3 region is CSVRDVNEQFF. CDR3 DNA: TGCAGCGTCCGGGACGTCAATGAGCAGTTCTTC.

This chain links TRBV11-2 with TRBJ2-3, with 8 nucleotides matching TRBD2. Germline V CDR1 and CDR2: SGHAT, FQNNGV. The V gene end was trimmed by 3 bases and the J gene end by 0 bases; junction bases not matched to a gene: 2. The CDR3 loop spans 15 amino acids. CDR3 sequence reads: CASSLAGGSTDTQYF. The CDR3 DNA reads TGTGCCAGCAGCTTGGCGGGGGGAAGCACAGATACGCAGTATTTT.

The genes are TRBV27 and TRBJ1-4, with D uncertain. V gave up 0 bases and J gave up 8 bases, with 7 bases separating them. CDR1 and CDR2 (germline): MNHEY, SMNVEV (reference sequence). CDR3 length: 13 amino acids. The DNA for the CDR3 is TGTGCCAGCAGTTTATCGTTGGAAGAAAAACTGTTTTTT. It yields the protein CASSLSLEEKLFF.

This clone was counted only a few times. J is TRBJ1-1 and V is TRBV10-2, with D unclear. Germline V CDR1 and CDR2: WSHSY, SAAADI. The V and J ends lost 0 bases and 2 bases respectively, with 1 base between them. This CDR3 spans 12 amino acids. CDR3 sequence (DNA): TGCGCCAGCAGTGAGTCTAACACTGAAGCTTTCTTT. Its translation is CASSESNTEAFF.